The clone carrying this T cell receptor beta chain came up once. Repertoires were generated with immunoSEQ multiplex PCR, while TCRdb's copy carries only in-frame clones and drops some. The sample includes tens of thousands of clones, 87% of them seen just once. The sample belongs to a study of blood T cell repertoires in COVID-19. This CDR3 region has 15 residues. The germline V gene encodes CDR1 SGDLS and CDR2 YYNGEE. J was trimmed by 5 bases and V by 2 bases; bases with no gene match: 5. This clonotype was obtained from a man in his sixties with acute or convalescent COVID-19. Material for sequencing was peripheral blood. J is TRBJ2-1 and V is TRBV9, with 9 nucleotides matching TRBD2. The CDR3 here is CASSVGRGGDNEQFF. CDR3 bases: TGTGCCAGCAGCGTTGGGCGGGGGGGAGACAATGAGCAGTTCTTC.